This T cell receptor beta chain derives from a study of blood T cell repertoires in COVID-19. Study-wide background: The United States, Italy and Spain provided the acute and convalescent COVID-19 samples. Sources were T cells, B-cell-depleted T cells, or PBMCs; the material itself was cDNA or gDNA.

This CDR3 is built from 13 residues. Germline CDR1 reads MGHDK; CDR2 reads SYGVNS. The V and J ends lost 2 bases and 7 bases respectively, with 11 bases between them. Authors' processing steps: Quantification of nucleated cells was approximated via reference gene primer amplification. TCRdb keeps only in-frame clones here, not all; method: immunoSEQ multiplex PCR. Clonal size and the V and J genes are those of that table, whereas D and trimming came from the DNA. In the table there are 95,000 to 150,000 clones, about 80% of which are singletons. Sequenced sample: peripheral blood. The TCR was taken from a man aged 55 to 69 with active or convalescent COVID-19. V is TRBV25-1 and J is TRBJ1-1; the D gene is possibly TRBD1 (5 bases). DNA of the CDR3: TGTGCCAGCAGTGAACAGGGAGGGATTGAAGCTTTCTTT. This sequence encodes CASSEQGGIEAFF.